This TCR beta chain was documented in a study of blood T cell repertoires in COVID-19. At the level of the study: In each case, the material was cDNA or gDNA derived from T cells, B-cell-depleted T cells, or PBMCs.

With V trimmed by 4 bases and J by 0 bases, 12 bases remained unmatched. CDR3 length equals 19 residues. CDR1 SGHTS and CDR2 YDEGEE come from the germline V gene. The data were produced by immunoSEQ multiplex PCR, yet TCRdb's version contains in-frame clones alone and is incomplete. The sample has some 240,000 clones; more than 65% are singletons. The study drew participants aged about 18 to 89 years from approximately 23 US areas. Categorization into cohorts depended on clinical history that participants reported. The receptor was isolated from a middle-aged man who had recovered from COVID-19. The sequenced sample consisted of PBMCs or T cells enriched from blood (not recorded which). The chain combines TRBV5-8 with TRBJ2-1; 11 bases fit TRBD1. The CDR3 coding sequence is TGTGCCAGCAGCGCGGATGGGACAGGGGGGCTTGACTCCTACAATGAGCAGTTCTTC. Encoded protein: CASSADGTGGLDSYNEQFF.